The rows below give T cell receptor beta chains drawn from one sample of a study of blood T cells in healthy people across ages. MiXCR, applied by TCRdb to the 5' RACE reads, yields one record per CDR3 protein. The sample lists 1.5 million to 2 million distinct CDR3 sequences, roughly 52% seen once, with 2% to 2.5% in the top ten. Sequencing was done on a sample of blood. The source of these receptors is a woman aged 40-49 years in good health. Both conserved end residues are part of each CDR3.

J: TRBJ2-5
V: TRBV25-1
CDR3: CASSERDGSLETQYF

J: TRBJ2-6
V: TRBV4-3
CDR3: CASSLLLYSPSGANVLTF

J: TRBJ1-2
V: TRBV29-1
CDR3: CSALGGDYGYTF

J: TRBJ2-1
V: TRBV19
CDR3: CASSSREMNEQFF

J: TRBJ2-1
V: TRBV4-3
CDR3: CASSQVTPGTSGNEQFF

J: TRBJ2-3
V: TRBV27
CDR3: CASSLGTGMADTQYF

J: TRBJ2-7
V: TRBV15
CDR3: CATSRDPSGGYNEQYF

J: TRBJ2-7
V: TRBV12-3/TRBV12-4
CDR3: CAGSFQGAVEQYF

J: .
V: TRBV15
CDR3: CATSRDGFFGAGVETQYF

J: TRBJ2-1
V: TRBV29-1
CDR3: CSPTGPGGGEQFF

J: TRBJ1-2
V: TRBV28
CDR3: CASSLTGQGYGYTF

J: TRBJ1-4
V: TRBV4-2
CDR3: CASSQRKQGGEKLFF

J: TRBJ1-6
V: TRBV18
CDR3: CASSRQKDNSPLHF

J: .
V: TRBV27
CDR3: CASSLLPTSGALGKSYEQYF

J: TRBJ2-7
V: TRBV28
CDR3: CASRGGTAGSYEQYF

J: TRBJ2-7
V: TRBV21-1
CDR3: CASTDLPGPAGLFGRSWEQYF

J: TRBJ2-3
V: TRBV12-3/TRBV12-4
CDR3: CASSTSGFSTDTQYF

J: TRBJ2-3
V: TRBV24-1
CDR3: CATSDLEGLGADTQYF

J: TRBJ1-2
V: TRBV2
CDR3: CASSEQGQVGGYTF

J: TRBJ2-1
V: TRBV13
CDR3: CASSLWTSGGHYGGNEQFF

J: TRBJ2-1
V: TRBV18
CDR3: CASSTGVNNEQFF

J: TRBJ2-1
V: TRBV6-5
CDR3: CASRAPGRVYNEQFF

J: TRBJ2-5
V: TRBV29-1
CDR3: CSVEGGAGSLQETQYF

J: TRBJ2-3
V: TRBV14
CDR3: CASSQDTYGTEQYF

J: TRBJ2-5
V: TRBV3-1
CDR3: CASGSTTPTETQYF

J: TRBJ2-1
V: TRBV12-3/TRBV12-4
CDR3: CASSHRETNNEQFF

J: TRBJ1-1
V: TRBV29-1
CDR3: CSVFSHVRSEAFF

J: TRBJ2-7
V: TRBV4-3
CDR3: CASSHRGGDSYEQYF

J: TRBJ1-1
V: TRBV5-1
CDR3: CASSPPVSHTSGTEAFF

J: TRBJ1-5
V: TRBV11-2
CDR3: CASSRGQVNQPQHF

J: TRBJ1-5
V: TRBV20-1
CDR3: CSGSAGAIYSNQPQHF

J: TRBJ1-1
V: TRBV6-5
CDR3: CASRQDRGRNTEAFF

J: TRBJ2-7
V: TRBV4-3
CDR3: CASSQTGAGEQYF

J: .
V: TRBV5-1
CDR3: CASSLDGTGAMTQYF

J: TRBJ1-2
V: TRBV6-1
CDR3: CASSEPYRGDDYGYTF

J: TRBJ1-2
V: TRBV25-1
CDR3: CASSEQGPYGCTF

J: TRBJ1-1
V: TRBV6-5
CDR3: CASRKQARGTEAFF

J: TRBJ2-5
V: TRBV5-1
CDR3: CASKASRGETQYF

J: TRBJ2-3
V: TRBV24-1
CDR3: CATSVRGQGGYDTQYF

J: TRBJ2-5
V: TRBV28
CDR3: CASRIAGTSGGTETQYF

J: TRBJ1-6
V: TRBV6-5
CDR3: CASSYSGGQGNSPLHF

J: TRBJ2-5
V: TRBV7-6
CDR3: CASSPNSGVGGETQYF

J: TRBJ2-7
V: TRBV2
CDR3: CASSEGRGLSYEQYF

J: TRBJ2-7
V: TRBV7-6
CDR3: CASSWAGTEIEQYF

J: TRBJ1-4
V: TRBV20-1
CDR3: CSARGRGHREKLFF

J: TRBJ2-3
V: TRBV20-1
CDR3: CSAEAGTLTDTQYF

J: TRBJ2-3
V: TRBV7-9
CDR3: CASSLEGGFSTDTQYF

J: TRBJ2-5
V: TRBV27
CDR3: CASSPTAYRGQETQYF

J: TRBJ1-2
V: TRBV20-1
CDR3: CSARVGASGYGYTF

J: TRBJ1-2
V: TRBV5-1
CDR3: CASSLFSGDNYGYTF

J: .
V: TRBV4-1
CDR3: CASSQEERDNNEQYF

J: .
V: TRBV6-1
CDR3: CASSELRLAGPYEQYF

J: TRBJ2-1
V: TRBV4-1
CDR3: CASSQDDGTYPNSYNEQFF

J: TRBJ2-7
V: TRBV7-2
CDR3: CASSSWGETRYF